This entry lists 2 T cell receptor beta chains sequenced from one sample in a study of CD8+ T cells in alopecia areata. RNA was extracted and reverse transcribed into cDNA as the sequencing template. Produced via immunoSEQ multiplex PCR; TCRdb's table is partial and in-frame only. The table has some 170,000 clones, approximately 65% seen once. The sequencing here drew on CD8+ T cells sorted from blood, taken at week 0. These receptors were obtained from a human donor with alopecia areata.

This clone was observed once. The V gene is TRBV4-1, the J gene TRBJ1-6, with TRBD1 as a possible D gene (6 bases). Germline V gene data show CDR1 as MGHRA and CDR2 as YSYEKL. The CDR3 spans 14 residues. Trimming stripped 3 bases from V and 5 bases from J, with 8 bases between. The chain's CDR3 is CASSQDSDNSPLHF. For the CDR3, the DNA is TGCGCCAGCAGCCAGGACAGCGATAATTCACCCCTCCACTTT.

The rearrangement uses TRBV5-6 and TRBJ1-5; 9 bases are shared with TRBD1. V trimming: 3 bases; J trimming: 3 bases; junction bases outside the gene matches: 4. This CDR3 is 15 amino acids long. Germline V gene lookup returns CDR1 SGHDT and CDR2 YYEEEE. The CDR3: CASSSGTGYNQPQHF. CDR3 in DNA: TGTGCCAGCAGCTCCGGGACAGGGTACAATCAGCCCCAGCATTTT.